The 7 T cell receptor beta chains listed next were all sequenced from one sample in a study of shared clonotypes between healthy human individuals (dated by TCRdb to 2019 to 2021). The protocol used for the library was the immunoSEQ multiplex PCR assay. Entries here come from immuneACCESS through TCRdb and include only in-frame sequences with V and J called. Some clones fail to appear in such tables; in the studies checked, an unresolved V gene covers under half of the shortfall, and the cause of the remainder is unknown. This sample comprises roughly 2 million clones, about 94% of them detected only once. The ten largest clones capture roughly 0.13% of the sample. The source material was naive CD4+ T cells sorted from blood. The label giving this sample's cell subset or site can be read as: CD45RA+ positively selected. These receptor sequences come from a man younger than 35 in good health.

Turning to this clone: Distinct nucleotide sequences in the sample also encode this CDR3. This chain connects TRBV27 to TRBJ2-7; 12 bases are a match to TRBD1. Germline assignment: CDR1 MNHEY and CDR2 SMNVEV (reference sequence). V lost 0 bases to trimming and J lost 2 bases; unmatched junction nucleotides: 2. The CDR3 is 16 amino acids. CDR3 loop: CASSLSGQGATYEQYF. DNA of the CDR3: TGTGCCAGCAGTTTATCGGGACAGGGGGCCACCTACGAGCAGTACTTC.

The rearrangement links TRBV5-6 to TRBJ1-1; D is possibly TRBD1 (5 bases). With 4 bases removed from V and 5 bases from J, the gap between germline ends came to 9 bases. Germline CDR1 SGHDT, CDR2 YYEEEE. The CDR3 runs 12 residues. The CDR3 DNA follows: TGTGCCAGCAGCCCATGGGGGACTGAAGCTTTCTTT. It is translated as CASSPWGTEAFF.

The V and J genes are TRBV30 and TRBJ1-1; D uncertain. Germline assignment: CDR1 GTSNPN and CDR2 SVGIG (reference sequence). V dropped 3 bases and J dropped 4 bases, with 6 bases sitting between them. The CDR3 runs to 11 residues. Written as DNA, the CDR3 is TGTGCCTGGAGCGGGTTCACTGAAGCTTTCTTT. Encoded protein: CAWSGFTEAFF.

J is TRBJ2-5 and V is TRBV5-6; the D gene is possibly TRBD2 (6 bases). V was pared by 0 bases and J by 7 bases, with 10 bases between. The CDR3 sequence is 13 residues long. Germline CDR1 and CDR2: SGHDT and YYEEEE. CDR3 residues: CASSLGREGTQYF. CDR3 DNA: TGTGCCAGCAGCTTGGGGCGGGAAGGGACCCAGTACTTC.

V and J are TRBV5-4 and TRBJ2-6; no clear D. Germline-derived CDR1 and CDR2 are SGHNT and YYREEE (reference sequence). V dropped 8 bases and J dropped 0 bases, with 6 bases sitting between them. This CDR3 comprises 13 residues. CDR3 amino acids: CASTISGANVLTF. CDR3 nucleotide sequence: TGTGCCAGTACTATCTCTGGGGCCAACGTCCTGACTTTC.

The rearrangement links TRBV29-1 to TRBJ2-3, with unresolved D. The germline V gene has CDR1 SQVTM and CDR2 ANQGSEA. CDR3 size: 14 residues. CDR3 region: CSVFSRSSTDTQYF. CDR3 in DNA: TGCAGTGTTTTCAGCCGGTCTAGCACAGATACGCAGTATTTT.

The sample holds one count of this clone. The chain links TRBV6-1 to TRBJ2-7; D might be TRBD2 (5 bases). The CDR3 runs 11 residues. V was shortened by 3 bases and J by 12 bases, with 12 bases between the two germline ends. Germline V lookup: CDR1 MNHNS, CDR2 SASEGT. CDR3 amino acids: CASSEHPDWYF. CDR3 DNA: TGTGCCAGCAGTGAGCATCCGGACTGGTACTTC.